This T cell receptor beta chain was observed in a study of regulatory T cells in long-lasting Graves disease. The sample holds many counts of this clonotype. The germline gene is not matched at one end of the junction; a read error may be the cause. For TCR beta, libraries came from iRepertoire HTBI primers and Arm-PCR of CDR3 regions. TCRdb ran MiXCR on the multiplex PCR reads and lists one entry per CDR3 protein. The repertoire holds 500,000 or so distinct CDR3 sequences, with more than 15% as singletons. This CDR3 contains 11 residues. The sample's time point: newly diagnosed GD, antithyroid drugs for less than 3 months. PBMC-extracted RNA yielded the TCR library. This sample also appeared in a second study, on T cells in Graves' hyperthyroidism and ophthalmopathy.

This chain joins TRBV12-3 or TRBV12-4 and TRBJ2-7, with D hard to call. The receptor was derived from a woman aged 40 to 65 with Graves disease. Sequencing used peripheral blood mononuclear cells (PBMCs), obtained at new diagnosis, from a patient treated with antithyroid drugs. CDR3 sequence: CASGLVGEQYF. The CDR3 DNA reads as TGTGCCAGCGGTTTAGTGGGCGAGCAGTACTTC.